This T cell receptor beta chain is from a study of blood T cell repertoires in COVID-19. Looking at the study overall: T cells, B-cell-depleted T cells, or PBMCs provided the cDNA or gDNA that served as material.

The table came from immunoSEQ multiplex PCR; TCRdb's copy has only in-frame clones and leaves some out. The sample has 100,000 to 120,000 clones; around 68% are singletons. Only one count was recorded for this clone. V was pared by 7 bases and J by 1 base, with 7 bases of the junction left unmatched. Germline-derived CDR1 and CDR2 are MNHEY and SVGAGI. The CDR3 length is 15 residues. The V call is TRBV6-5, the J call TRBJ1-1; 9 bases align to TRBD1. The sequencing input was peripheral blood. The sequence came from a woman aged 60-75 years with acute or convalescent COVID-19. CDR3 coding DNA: TGTGCCAGCACCCGGGGGACAGGGCGGAACACTGAAGCTTTCTTT. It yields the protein CASTRGTGRNTEAFF.